The clone carrying this T cell receptor (beta chain) was detected only once. What it recognizes is unknown. The method was immunoSEQ multiplex PCR; TCRdb's version includes in-frame clones alone and lacks a portion of them. The table lists 600,000 to 750,000 clones, roughly 70% of them singletons. This record comes from a study of shared clonotypes between healthy human individuals. Findings and limits, study-wide: In several donors, around 4.5% of naive CD4 clonotypes appeared in common. A generally larger estimated richness was seen in naive subsets than in memory subsets.

Donors, without exception, were Caucasian adults residing in Nashville, Tennessee. The receptor was isolated from a woman in her thirties in good health. Sequencing input: memory CD4+ T cells sorted from blood. The subset denotes: CD45RA-negative fraction.

This CDR3 is CASSFPGEGEQYF. As DNA, the CDR3 is TGTGCCAGCAGCTTTCCGGGAGAGGGCGAGCAGTACTTC. The chain couples TRBV5-4 to TRBJ2-7; possible D gene TRBD2, 6 bases. CDR1 is SGHNT and CDR2 is YYREEE in the germline V gene (reference sequence). V lost 2 bases, J lost 6 bases, and 12 bases lay in between. This CDR3 is 13 amino acids long.